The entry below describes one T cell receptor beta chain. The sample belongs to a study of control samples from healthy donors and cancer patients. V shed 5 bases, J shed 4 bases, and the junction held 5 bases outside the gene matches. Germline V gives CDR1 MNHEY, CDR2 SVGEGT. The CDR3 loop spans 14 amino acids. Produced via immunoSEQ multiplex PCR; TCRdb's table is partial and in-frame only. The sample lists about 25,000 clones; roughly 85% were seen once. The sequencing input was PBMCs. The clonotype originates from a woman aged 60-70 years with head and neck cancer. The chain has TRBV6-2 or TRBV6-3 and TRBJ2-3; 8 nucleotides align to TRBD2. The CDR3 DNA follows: TGTGCCAGCAGTCCCTCGGGACTAGCAGATACGCAGTATTTT. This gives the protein CASSPSGLADTQYF.